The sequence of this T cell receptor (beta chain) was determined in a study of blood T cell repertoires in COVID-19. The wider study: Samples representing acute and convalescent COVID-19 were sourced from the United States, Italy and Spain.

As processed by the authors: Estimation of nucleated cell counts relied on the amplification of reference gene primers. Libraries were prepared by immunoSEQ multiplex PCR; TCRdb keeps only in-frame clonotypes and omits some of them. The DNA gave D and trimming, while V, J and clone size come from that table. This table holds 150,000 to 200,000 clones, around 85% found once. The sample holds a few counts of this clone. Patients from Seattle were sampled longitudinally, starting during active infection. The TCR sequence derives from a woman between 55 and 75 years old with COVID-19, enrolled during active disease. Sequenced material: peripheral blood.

CDR3 amino acids: CASSESTAYGYTF. DNA for the CDR3: TGCGCCAGCAGTGAGTCGACAGCCTATGGCTACACCTTC. The V call is TRBV10-1, the J call TRBJ1-2; D might be TRBD1 (5 bases). The germline V gene encodes CDR1 WNHNN and CDR2 SYGVQD (reference sequence). V dropped 0 bases and J dropped 4 bases, with 6 bases sitting between them. The CDR3 sequence is 13 residues long.